This paragraph covers one T cell receptor (beta chain) sequence. At one end the junction does not follow the germline gene, possibly because of a read error. These data come from a study of blood T cells in healthy people across ages. A second PCR of roughly 7 to 11 cycles used a sample-barcoded 5' primer and a J-beta primer mix. Tags on each cDNA molecule came from a template-switch adaptor with 12 random nucleotides. A single record per CDR3 protein comes from TCRdb applying MiXCR to the 5' RACE reads. The sample consists of fewer than 800,000 distinct CDR3 sequences, 49% of them appearing once. Per the germline V gene, CDR1 is SGHDT and CDR2 is YYEEEE. This CDR3 has 15 amino acids. Russia was home to the donors, healthy Caucasian individuals aged roughly 6 to 90.

Material for sequencing was blood. This receptor was taken from a woman between 55 and 75 years old in good health. The chain has TRBV5-6 and TRBJ2-1; weak D call: TRBD2 (6 bases). CDR3 in amino acids: CASNSGLAPNNERFF. CDR3 nucleotide sequence: TGTGCCAGCAACTCAGGGCTAGCGCCAAACAATGAGCGGTTCTTC.